The subject of this entry is one T cell receptor beta chain. This clonotype was detected a few times. Its specific antigen is unknown. Base qualities were left out, and no much larger clone turns up one base away. This specimen belongs to a study of response to subunit inactivated influenza vaccine (dated 2018 in TCRdb). Concerning the study at large: Deep quantitative T cell receptor repertoire profiling was used in the study to track responses to a trivalent subunit inactivated influenza vaccine.

Deletion took 5 bases off V and 5 bases off J, with a span of 16 bases between the germline ends. From the germline V gene (reference sequence), CDR1 is DFQATT and CDR2 is SNEGSKA. The CDR3 starts with the cysteine, ends with the phenylalanine, and has 13 residues. The CDR3 DNA has 39 bases and is translated from base 1. Library generation was performed with RT-PCR. Instrument on record: Illumina HiSeq 2500. TCRdb applied fastp at Q25 and MiXCR to the public reads, then kept only in-frame beta chains. A single entry per CDR3 protein holds the most common genes and DNA from its merged rows. This sample gives about 500,000 distinct CDR3 sequences in total; 16% of them show up just once. Of the sample, 3% is held by the ten largest clones. What the work shows at the level of the full study, not this receptor alone: According to the authors, only a limited number of new T cells may be recruited by each seasonal influenza vaccination.

This chain is built from TRBV20-1 and TRBJ2-7, with the D gene possibly TRBD1 or TRBD2, each one fitting 5 bases. The source is a man in his fifties or sixties who received an inactivated influenza vaccine. Donor details come from another sample of the same person, matched by shared clones. The sequencing used CD4+ T cells sorted from PBMCs, collected about 23 months after vaccination. The nucleotide sequence is TGCAGTGCTTCCCGGACCTGGGGGAACGAGCAGTACTTC. This yields the protein CSASRTWGNEQYF.